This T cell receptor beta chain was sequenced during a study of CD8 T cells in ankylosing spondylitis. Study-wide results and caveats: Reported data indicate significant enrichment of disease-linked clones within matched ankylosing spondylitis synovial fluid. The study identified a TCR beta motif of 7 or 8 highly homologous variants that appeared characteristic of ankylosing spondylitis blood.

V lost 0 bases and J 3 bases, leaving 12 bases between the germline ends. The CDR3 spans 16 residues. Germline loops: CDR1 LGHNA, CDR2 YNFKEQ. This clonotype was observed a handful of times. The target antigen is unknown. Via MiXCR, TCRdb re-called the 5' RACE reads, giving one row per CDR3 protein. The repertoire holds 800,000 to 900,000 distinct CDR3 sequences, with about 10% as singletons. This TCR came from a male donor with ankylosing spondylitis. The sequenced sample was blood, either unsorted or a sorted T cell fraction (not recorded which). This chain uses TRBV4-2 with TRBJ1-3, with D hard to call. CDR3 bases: TGTGCCAGCAGCCAAGATAGAGGGCTCGGTGGAAACACCATATATTTT. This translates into CASSQDRGLGGNTIYF.